The text below deals with one T cell receptor beta chain. What it recognizes is unknown. This entry is derived from a study of blood T cells in healthy people across ages. Study results and caveats: In long-lived donors, naive CD4+ cell counts and diversity exceeded those of aged donors.

The CDR3 totals 13 residues. Trimming took off 0 bases at V and 6 bases at J, with 6 bases between the two ends. CDR1 is LNHNV, CDR2 YYDKDF, per germline (reference sequence). Sample-barcoded 5' priming and a J-beta primer mix drove a second PCR of roughly 7 to 11 cycles. One entry per CDR3 protein, called by TCRdb with MiXCR from the 5' RACE reads. The sample has hundreds of thousands of distinct CDR3 sequences; 58% are singletons. The rearrangement links TRBV15 to TRBJ1-5, with D unresolved. This TCR was recovered from a man in his sixties in good health. The source material was blood. The CDR3 bases are TGTGCCACCAGCAGAGATTCCGGTCAGCCCCAGCATTTT. It is translated as CATSRDSGQPQHF. The whole variable domain, remainder taken from reference TRBV15 and TRBJ1-5, is DAMVIQNPRYQVTQFGKPVTLSCSQTLNHNVMYWYQQKSSQAPKLLFHYYDKDFNNEADTPDNFQSRRPNTSFCFLDIRSPGLGDTAMYLCATSRDSGQPQHFGDGTRLSIL.